This TCR beta chain originates from a study of T cell responses to AZD1222 COVID-19 vaccine. Clones were sequenced by immunoSEQ multiplex PCR, and TCRdb holds only the in-frame ones, with some missing. Of tens of thousands of clones in the sample, about 90% were seen once. Between the trimmed V and J ends, which lost 4 bases and 0 bases, there was a span of 6 bases. The CDR3 loop spans 13 amino acids. Germline V gene sequence: CDR1 SGHAT, CDR2 FQDESV (reference sequence). This receptor was taken from an adult in good health. This chain uses TRBV11-1 with TRBJ1-1; D not resolved. The sample here was peripheral blood, taken on day 0 of AZD1222 vaccination. CDR3 sequence reads: CASSSFMNTEAFF. The CDR3 DNA sequence: TGTGCCAGCAGCTCCTTCATGAACACTGAAGCTTTCTTT.